The clone carrying this T cell receptor beta chain was detected ten times or more. Molecular barcoded adaptors covering alpha/delta and beta/gamma chains were used on approximately 400 ng RNA. TCRdb re-called the reads with MiXCR, one entry per CDR3 protein. In the table there are some 140,000 distinct CDR3 sequences, less than 15% of which are singletons. Trimming removed 7 bases at V and 4 bases at J, with 10 bases between. The CDR3 loop spans 12 amino acids. Every patient had bone marrow sampled while the disease was active. The record originates from a study of read filtering for tumor transcriptome and immune sequencing.

Sample: a population of CD138-negative cells sorted from bone marrow. The chain links TRBV12-3 or TRBV12-4 to TRBJ1-2, with a weak D call TRBD1 (6 bases). This clonotype was obtained from a donor over 35 with multiple myeloma. The CDR3 DNA is TGTGCCAGCACCAGGGGCGGCTATGGCTACACCTTC. Protein: CASTRGGYGYTF.